The next 21 T cell receptor beta chains were all read from a single sample in a study of Graves' ophthalmopathy and Graves' hyperthyroidism. Transcripts of RNA were the source for amplifying TCR beta CDR3 regions. Second-round multiplex PCR followed a first-round RT-PCR using HTBI primers. TCRdb called the multiplex PCR reads again in MiXCR, with one record for every CDR3 protein. The sample has around 1,000,000 distinct CDR3 sequences, 35% to 40% seen once. The sample consisted of peripheral blood or thyroid tissue (not recorded which). The receptor set was obtained from an adult man with Graves' hyperthyroidism.

This clonotype came up many times. The chain links TRBV5-1 to TRBJ1-4; TRBD1 aligns across 8 bases. The CDR3 consists of 15 residues. V trimming: 2 bases; J trimming: 8 bases; junction bases outside the gene matches: 8. The germline CDR1 and CDR2 sequences are SGHRS and YFSETQ. The CDR3 bases are TGCGCCAGCAGCTTCGGACAGGGCGTAGGCGAAAAACTGTTTTTT. This translates into CASSFGQGVGEKLFF.

This clonotype was recorded at least ten times. V is TRBV6-6 and J is TRBJ1-2; 8 bases line up with TRBD1. After removal of 0 bases from V and 5 bases from J, the junction contained 8 bases not matched to a gene. CDR3 size: 16 residues. The germline V gene encodes CDR1 MNHNY and CDR2 SVGAGI (reference sequence). CDR3 in DNA: TGTGCCAGCAGTTACTCGAATCAGGGGGCAGGGTATGGCTACACCTTC. Its translation: CASSYSNQGAGYGYTF.

In regard to this clonotype: A read error is likely, as this CDR3 ends without the conserved phenylalanine or tryptophan. No DNA is shown, since the ends of the CDR3 on it are uncertain; the CDR3 is the one TCRdb lists. The chain joins TRBV10-2 to TRBJ1-2; the table's D call TRBD1 went unverified against the DNA. The length of the CDR3 is 16 amino acids, counting both ends. Germline loops: CDR1 WSHSY, CDR2 SAAADI. CDR3 protein: CASSEPDSLLNYGYTA.

The table lists this clonotype with a few counts. The chain joins TRBV20-1 to TRBJ1-2; D is possibly TRBD1 (6 bases). The CDR3 spans 12 residues. Trimming took 3 bases from V and 7 from J, leaving 12 bases between them. Germline CDR1 reads DFQATT; CDR2 reads SNEGSKA (reference sequence). The CDR3 DNA reads as TGCAGTGCTAGGACAGGAACCTTTGGCTACACCTTC. Translated: CSARTGTFGYTF.

Worth noting for this clonotype: A read error may produce the germline difference seen at one junction end. The chain carries TRBV7-9 and TRBJ1-1; no definite D call. The V gene's germline CDR1 is SEHNR and CDR2 FQNEAQ (reference sequence). The CDR3 is made up of 20 amino acids. CDR3 loop: CASGLASLGMTFGPNTEAFF. As DNA, the CDR3 is TGTGCCAGCGGCTTAGCCAGCCTCGGGATGACTTTCGGACCGAACACTGAAGCTTTCTTT.

This CDR3 reads CASSNRDRSNYGYTF. CDR3 DNA: TGTGCCAGCTCAAACAGGGACCGGTCTAACTATGGCTACACCTTC. This rearrangement joins TRBV2 to TRBJ1-2; a possible D gene is TRBD1 (6 bases). Germline V gene data show CDR1 as SNHLY and CDR2 as FYNNEI. CDR3 size: 15 residues. V was shortened by 8 bases and J by 0 bases, with 16 bases between the two germline ends.

The chain couples TRBV20-1 to TRBJ2-7; the D gene is possibly TRBD2 (5 bases). Trimming left V 4 bases short and J 6 bases short, with 7 bases between. The CDR3 has 10 residues. Germline loops: CDR1 DFQATT, CDR2 SNEGSKA (reference sequence). The chain's CDR3 is CSATTSEQYF. The DNA of the CDR3 is TGCAGTGCTACTACTAGCGAGCAGTACTTC.

The chain is built from TRBV7-8 and TRBJ2-2; D is ambiguous. Trimming took 4 bases from V and 0 from J, leaving 12 bases between them. The CDR3 has 16 amino acids. The germline CDR1 and CDR2 sequences are SGHVS and FQNEAQ. The CDR3 DNA follows: TGTGCCAGCAGCTCGGTTAGGGATTCGAACACCGGGGAGCTGTTTTTT. Translation: CASSSVRDSNTGELFF.

V and J are TRBV13 and TRBJ2-7; the D gene is possibly TRBD1 (6 bases). Germline V gene lookup returns CDR1 PRHDT and CDR2 FYEKMQ (reference sequence). The V gene lost 4 bases and the J gene lost 0 bases, with 19 bases spanning the gap. There are 17 residues in the CDR3. CDR3 region: CASSSPRTGLSSYEQYF. CDR3 nucleotide sequence: TGTGCCAGCAGCTCACCCCGAACAGGGCTTTCCTCCTACGAGCAGTACTTC.

Only a few counts were recorded for this clonotype. V and J are TRBV7-9 and TRBJ1-1; D is undetermined. Trimming took 6 bases from V and 0 from J, leaving 17 bases between them. Per germline, CDR1 SEHNR and CDR2 FQNEAQ (reference sequence). The length of the CDR3 is 16 residues. CDR3 loop: CASSLSDLVVNTEAFF. CDR3 bases: TGTGCCAGCAGTTTAAGCGACCTTGTAGTGAACACTGAAGCTTTCTTT.

The rearrangement joins TRBV6-5 to TRBJ1-2, with 9 bases identical to TRBD1. Germline CDR1 reads MNHEY; CDR2 reads SVGAGI. The CDR3 has 13 residues. Trimming took 6 bases from V and 7 from J; bases not matched to a gene: 6. For the CDR3, the DNA is TGTGCCAGCAGGCTGGGGACAGGGTCTGGCTACACCTTC. Amino acid sequence: CASRLGTGSGYTF.

As for this clonotype: A much more abundant neighbour one base away suggests this may be a read error. The CDR3 nucleotides are TGTGCCAGCAGATCCGAATCGGGAGGATCCTACGAGCAGTGCTTC. This sequence encodes CASRSESGGSYEQCF. V is TRBV7-2 and J is TRBJ2-7; 7 bases map to TRBD2. The CDR3 spans 15 residues. Germline V gene data show CDR1 as SGHTA and CDR2 as FQGNSA.

This clonotype was counted at least ten times. The CDR3, as DNA: TGCAGCGTTGTAAGGTCGGACGGAGGACCGCGTAACTATGGCTACACCTTC. Amino acid sequence: CSVVRSDGGPRNYGYTF. The chain uses TRBV29-1 and TRBJ1-2; D is ambiguous. The germline CDR1 and CDR2 sequences are SQVTM and ANQGSEA. The CDR3 covers 17 residues. Trimming removed 4 bases from V and 1 base from J, with 22 bases in between. The complete variable domain, with remaining parts taken from reference TRBV29-1 and TRBJ1-2, reads SAVISQKPSRDICQRGTSLTIQCQVDSQVTMMFWYRQQPGQSLTLIATANQGSEATYESGFVIDKFPISRPNLTFSTLTVSNMSPEDSSIYLCSVVRSDGGPRNYGYTFGSGTRLTVV.

In its sample, this clonotype was seen many times. The chain uses TRBV20-1 and TRBJ1-2, with D unresolved. This CDR3 is built from 14 residues. Trimming took off 0 bases at V and 5 bases at J, with 13 bases between the two ends. CDR1 is DFQATT and CDR2 is SNEGSKA in the germline V gene (reference sequence). In DNA form, the CDR3 reads TGCAGTGCTAGAGATCCCCGAACGGCATATGGCTACACCTTC. Amino acid sequence: CSARDPRTAYGYTF.

Only a few counts were recorded for this clonotype. The J gene is TRBJ2-7, the V gene TRBV6-1; TRBD1 aligns across 8 bases. The V and J ends lost 3 bases and 6 bases, in that order; junction bases with no gene match: 7. Germline CDR1 is MNHNS and CDR2 is SASEGT. This CDR3 spans 14 amino acids. As DNA, the CDR3 is TGTGCCAGCAGTGACGGACAGGGATCACGCGAGCAGTACTTC. Protein product: CASSDGQGSREQYF.

This clonotype was counted many times. The chain uses TRBV20-1 and TRBJ1-5, with D maybe TRBD1 (6 bases). CDR3 size: 15 residues. The germline gives CDR1 DFQATT, CDR2 SNEGSKA (reference sequence). V was trimmed by 1 base and J by 7 bases, leaving 17 bases between them. As DNA, the CDR3 is TGCAGTGCTAGAGTTAGCACAGGGAGGAGACAGCCCCAGCATTTT. Encoded protein: CSARVSTGRRQPQHF.

To note about this clonotype: Being one base from a much bigger clone, this may be a read error. The conserved final phenylalanine or tryptophan is absent from the CDR3, which likely points to a read error. The chain carries TRBV7-9 and TRBJ1-2; D not certain. This CDR3 region has 11 residues. V was trimmed by 8 bases and J by 8 bases, leaving 12 bases between them. The germline V gene has CDR1 SEHNR and CDR2 FQNEAQ (reference sequence). The CDR3 DNA reads as TGTGCCAGCTCGGGCGCGTACGGCTACACCTCC. Translated, it gives CASSGAYGYTS.

The sample holds a few counts of this clonotype. The chain employs TRBV20-1 and TRBJ1-5, with 9 bases identical to TRBD1. The CDR3 loop spans 17 amino acids. V trimming: 1 base; J trimming: 4 bases; junction bases outside the gene matches: 11. Looked up from germline, CDR1 is DFQATT and CDR2 is SNEGSKA (reference sequence). CDR3 sequence reads: CSARVPGQGFGNQPQHF. The CDR3 coding sequence is TGCAGTGCTAGAGTTCCGGGACAGGGTTTTGGAAATCAGCCCCAGCATTTT.

V is TRBV2 and J is TRBJ1-6; D gene ambiguous. This CDR3 region has 18 residues. Between the trimmed V and J ends, which lost 4 bases and 0 bases, there was a span of 16 bases. Germline CDR1 and CDR2: SNHLY and FYNNEI. CDR3 region: CASSVSKSRSSYNSPLHF. As DNA, the CDR3 is TGTGCCAGCAGTGTTAGCAAGTCTCGGAGCTCCTATAATTCACCCCTCCACTTT.

There are many counts of this clonotype. The chain joins TRBV10-3 to TRBJ2-7; 8 bases are a match to TRBD1. This CDR3 spans 17 amino acids. CDR1 is ENHRY, CDR2 SYGVKD, per germline. J lost 0 bases, V lost 6 bases, and 13 bases had no gene match. CDR3 loop: CAIRDFMGQASSYEQYF. The CDR3 DNA reads TGTGCCATCAGAGACTTTATGGGACAGGCGTCCTCCTACGAGCAGTACTTC.

With respect to this clonotype: This clone may be a read error of a much larger clone one base away. The V gene is TRBV29-1, the J gene TRBJ1-1; the D is unclear. This CDR3 contains 13 residues. Germline CDR1 and CDR2: SQVTM and ANQGSEA. The V gene lost 5 bases and the J gene lost 4 bases, with 14 bases spanning the gap. DNA for the CDR3: TGCAGCGTTCAGGCCGGGCCGAGCACTGAAGCTTTCTTT. It codes for CSVQAGPSTEAFF.